This T cell receptor beta chain derives from a study of shared clonotypes between healthy human individuals. The study's findings and limits: Clonotype sharing among donors, it was expected, would be affected by sequencing depth. Relative to clonotypes present in all four donors, those not shared had lower generation probabilities.

At the deep level, the assay was run. Under the authors' procedure: Filtering was not the same, since immunoSEQ gave junction-only sequences without quality scores. The protocol was immunoSEQ multiplex PCR, while the TCRdb copy is restricted to in-frame clones and leaves out a portion. From that table come the V and J calls and clone size; the DNA was used to work out D and trimming. Of some 2,100,000 clones detected, about 94% appear once; the ten largest clones hold roughly 0.13%. The germline V gene encodes CDR1 GTSNPN and CDR2 SVGIG (reference sequence). The CDR3 has 11 amino acids. In the case of this clone: The antigen is not known.

Sample: naive CD4+ T cells sorted from blood. Subset of the sample: CD45RA+ positively selected. The clonotype comes from a man aged 18 to 30 in good health. This sequence joins TRBV30 and TRBJ2-5; D ambiguous. TRBJ2-7 explains the end of the DNA better; the J call may be wrong. The CDR3 loop reads CAWSDLYEQYF. As DNA, the CDR3 is TGTGCCTGGAGTGATCTCTACGAGCAGTACTTC.